What follows is one T cell receptor beta chain and its context. Its antigen is not identified. The germline and genes are mouse ones. The CDR3 end lies 1 residue beyond the end of the read and is filled in from the germline J gene. Time point here: mouse harvest day 14 after allogeneic transplant. Each mouse received 10^7 T-cell-depleted marrow cells plus 10^6 splenic CD5+ T cells by tail vein. Mice had MHC-mismatched B6 into BALB/c GVHD, sampled day 7 or 14. Method: immunoSEQ multiplex PCR; TCRdb's copy keeps in-frame clones and lacks some. In the table there are about 9,000 clones, approximately 40% of which are singletons. This record comes from a study of tissue T cells after allogeneic stem cell transplantation. Overall study results and limits: In patients and mice, blood and spleen missed much of tissue repertoire. The study did not identify alloreactive or antigen-specific tissue TCRs, and some clones might be persisting host cells.

Germline CDR1 and CDR2: KGHPV and FQNQEV (reference sequence). The trim removed 4 bases at V and 1 base at J, leaving 2 bases unmatched. The CDR3 has 15 amino acids. The receptor comes from a female BALB/c mouse given C57BL/6 T cells with graft-versus-host disease after an allogeneic hematopoietic cell transplant. The rearrangement uses TRBV26 and TRBJ2-3; 10 nucleotides agree with TRBD2. Sample: skin. This CDR3 is CASSPGLGGAETLYF. Partial CDR3 DNA: TGTGCCAGCAGTCCTGGACTGGGGGGTGCAGAAACGCTGTAT.